The 12 T cell receptor beta chains given below trace back to one sample, sequenced in a study of control samples from healthy donors and cancer patients. Sequenced by immunoSEQ multiplex PCR; TCRdb stores in-frame clones only, minus some. Among 120,000 or so clones listed, roughly 84% were seen once. The specimen was blood. The receptor set was obtained from a man in his late teens or twenties in good health.

The chain joins TRBV7-9 to TRBJ1-4, with a weak D call TRBD1 (6 bases). The germline V gene encodes CDR1 SEHNR and CDR2 FQNEAQ (reference sequence). Trimming left V 5 bases short and J 5 bases short, with 9 bases between. The CDR3 spans 13 residues. CDR3 residues: CASSRDINEKLFF. CDR3 coding DNA: TGTGCCAGCAGCAGGGACATAAATGAAAAACTGTTTTTT. Drawing the rest from reference TRBV7-9 and TRBJ1-4, the complete variable domain is DTGVSQNPRHKITKRGQNVTFRCDPISEHNRLYWYRQTLGQGPEFLTYFQNEAQLEKSRLLSDRFSAERPKGSFSTLEIQRTEQGDSAMYLCASSRDINEKLFFGSGTQLSVL.

V gene TRBV9 combines with J gene TRBJ2-7, with 9 bases aligning to TRBD2. The V gene end was trimmed by 4 bases and the J gene end by 4 bases; junction bases not matched to a gene: 6. CDR3 length: 14 amino acids. The germline CDR1 and CDR2 sequences are SGDLS and YYNGEE. The CDR3 DNA reads as TGTGCCAGCAGCTCGGGACTAGCAGGGTACGAGCAGTACTTC. Residues: CASSSGLAGYEQYF.

The V call is TRBV19, the J call TRBJ1-1; D unclear. The ends were cut back, 5 bases at V and 0 bases at J, with 7 bases in the middle. The length of the CDR3 is 13 residues. Germline V CDR1 and CDR2: LNHDA, SQIVND (reference sequence). This chain's CDR3 is CASSGELNTEAFF. The CDR3, as DNA: TGTGCCAGTAGTGGGGAGTTGAACACTGAAGCTTTCTTT.

The genes are TRBV6-1 and TRBJ1-4, with D unresolved. Germline assignment: CDR1 MNHNS and CDR2 SASEGT. V was cut by 6 bases and J by 1 base, with 9 bases left in between. This CDR3 has 14 amino acids. CDR3 loop: CASRDSKTNEKLFF. For the CDR3, the DNA is TGTGCCAGCAGGGACTCCAAAACTAATGAAAAACTGTTTTTT.

The chain employs TRBV6-1 and TRBJ1-5; the D is unclear. Germline CDR1 MNHNS, CDR2 SASEGT. V was clipped by 2 bases and J by 7 bases, with 12 bases between them. The CDR3 consists of 14 residues. This CDR3 is CASSEMRLGQPQHF. Written as DNA, the CDR3 is TGTGCCAGCAGTGAAATGCGATTGGGGCAGCCCCAGCATTTT.

This chain uses TRBV28 with TRBJ2-1; 8 positions agree with TRBD2. The CDR3 is 15 residues long. Trimming cost V 5 bases and J 0 bases; bases outside gene matches: 3. Per germline, CDR1 MDHEN and CDR2 SYDVKM. The CDR3 here is CASSAGGVSYNEQFF. CDR3 DNA sequence: TGTGCCAGCAGTGCGGGGGGAGTCTCCTACAATGAGCAGTTCTTC.

The chain couples TRBV12-5 to TRBJ2-2; possible D gene TRBD1, 6 bases. This CDR3 spans 15 amino acids. Trimming cost V 2 bases and J 4 bases, with 11 bases left between them. Germline V gene sequence: CDR1 LGHNT, CDR2 FRNRAP. This chain's CDR3 is CASGLLQGSTGELFF. In DNA form, the CDR3 reads TGTGCTAGTGGTTTGCTACAGGGTAGCACCGGGGAGCTGTTTTTT. Full variable domain (missing parts from reference TRBV12-5 and TRBJ2-2): DARVTQTPRHKVTEMGQEVTMRCQPILGHNTVFWYRQTMMQGLELLAYFRNRAPLDDSGMPKDRFSAEMPDATLATLKIQPSEPRDSAVYFCASGLLQGSTGELFFGEGSRLTVL.

The V call is TRBV5-6, the J call TRBJ1-4; 9 nucleotides line up with TRBD1. This CDR3 spans 18 amino acids. Germline CDR1 reads SGHDT; CDR2 reads YYEEEE. Trimming removed 0 bases from V and 6 bases from J; junction bases left unmatched: 12. Here the CDR3 reads CASSLGETRRQGDEKLFF. The CDR3 coding sequence is TGTGCCAGCAGCTTGGGAGAGACCCGTCGACAGGGGGATGAAAAACTGTTTTTT.

V is TRBV28 and J is TRBJ1-6, with 8 bases fitting TRBD1. The V and J ends lost 5 bases and 11 bases, in that order; junction bases with no gene match: 11. Germline CDR1 and CDR2: MDHEN and SYDVKM. This CDR3 comprises 15 residues. CDR3 sequence reads: CASSARTGKGPPLHF. The CDR3 DNA reads as TGTGCCAGCAGTGCTCGGACAGGGAAAGGCCCACCCCTCCACTTT.

The rearrangement links TRBV7-8 to TRBJ1-2; 7 positions agree with TRBD1. V was clipped by 5 bases and J by 3 bases; unmatched bases: 6. This CDR3 is built from 14 residues. Germline V gives CDR1 SGHVS, CDR2 FQNEAQ. CDR3 amino acids: CASSPLTGDYGYTF. DNA for the CDR3: TGTGCCAGCAGCCCCCTTACAGGGGACTATGGCTACACCTTC.

This clone occurred a few times. This chain connects TRBV27 to TRBJ2-7; D not resolved. Germline V gene sequence: CDR1 MNHEY, CDR2 SMNVEV (reference sequence). The germline V and J ends were trimmed by 4 bases and 3 bases, with 10 bases remaining between them. CDR3 length: 13 residues. CDR3 sequence reads: CASSSAPSYEQYF. CDR3 coding DNA: TGTGCCAGCAGTTCAGCACCGAGCTACGAGCAGTACTTC.

The V gene is TRBV5-3, the J gene TRBJ2-5; 7 nucleotides line up with TRBD1. TRBV5-3 is recorded as an ORF, its role being uncertain. The CDR3 is made up of 15 amino acids. With 4 bases clipped from V and 3 bases from J, the junction kept 9 bases outside the gene matches. CDR3 nucleotide sequence: TGTGCCAGAAGCCCCGTCGGACAGGAGAAAGAGACCCAGTACTTC. Translated: CARSPVGQEKETQYF.